Below are 30 T cell receptor beta chains sequenced from a single sample in a study of identical twins. TCRdb re-analysed the 5' RACE reads in MiXCR, keeping a single row per CDR3 protein. The sample carries about 720,000 distinct CDR3 sequences, about 9.4% recorded once. These data are also associated with another study on yellow fever vaccine responses in identical twins.

Sequencing was done on a sample of PBMCs. The source of these receptors is a woman aged 18-35 years in good health.

A few counts support this clonotype. The chain joins TRBV7-2 to TRBJ2-1, with TRBD1 matching 9 bases. The length of the CDR3 is 16 residues. CDR1 and CDR2 from the germline V gene are SGHTA and FQGNSA. Germline trimming cut 5 bases from V and 6 bases from J; bases unmatched to any gene: 11. The CDR3 loop reads CASSPHRDRVRNEQFF. As DNA, the CDR3 is TGTGCCAGCAGCCCACATCGGGACAGGGTACGCAATGAGCAGTTCTTC.

This clonotype was counted only a few times. The chain recombines TRBV7-2 with TRBJ1-1, with D tentatively TRBD1 (5 bases). The CDR3 sequence is 15 residues long. Per germline, CDR1 SGHTA and CDR2 FQGNSA. With 1 base removed from V and 2 bases from J, the gap between germline ends came to 11 bases. CDR3 residues: CASSLVPTANTEAFF. The CDR3 DNA sequence: TGTGCCAGCAGCTTAGTGCCGACAGCTAACACTGAAGCTTTCTTT. Filled out from reference TRBV7-2 and TRBJ1-1, the complete variable domain reads GAGVSQSPSNKVTEKGKDVELRCDPISGHTALYWYRQSLGQGLEFLIYFQGNSAPDKSGLPSDRFSAERTGGSVSTLTIQRTQQEDSAVYLCASSLVPTANTEAFFGQGTRLTVV.

This clonotype was counted a few times. V and J are TRBV29-1 and TRBJ2-7, with D possibly matching TRBD2 (6 bases). CDR1 and CDR2 from the germline V gene are SQVTM and ANQGSEA. This CDR3 has 10 residues. CDR3 sequence (DNA): TGCAGGGGGACTGAATACGAGCAGTACTTC. Its protein is CRGTEYEQYF.

This rearrangement joins TRBV2 to TRBJ2-3; D ambiguous. This CDR3 contains 16 residues. Trimming pared 5 bases from V and 3 bases from J, leaving 18 bases between. Looked up from germline, CDR1 is SNHLY and CDR2 is FYNNEI. CDR3 region: CASSYQTWYDTDTQYF. The CDR3, as DNA: TGTGCCAGCAGTTACCAGACCTGGTATGATACAGATACGCAGTATTTT.

This clonotype was seen a handful of times. The chain combines TRBV12-3 or TRBV12-4 with TRBJ2-7; the D gene is possibly TRBD2 (7 bases). The CDR3 contains 16 residues. V gave up 3 bases and J gave up 6 bases, with 21 bases separating them. The CDR3 loop is CASSLGAGVPLGEQYF. The CDR3 DNA sequence: TGTGCCAGCAGTTTGGGGGCGGGGGTACCTCTCGGCGAGCAGTACTTC.

This clonotype was seen a few times. This chain joins TRBV18 and TRBJ2-7, with 7 bases aligning to TRBD1. The CDR3 runs 17 residues. The ends lost 2 bases at V and 0 bases at J; junction bases unmatched: 10. Germline values: CDR1 KGHSH, CDR2 LQKENI. The CDR3, as DNA: TGTGCCAGCTCACCAGGGGGCCGACAGGGCAGCTCCTACGAGCAGTACTTC. Encoded protein: CASSPGGRQGSSYEQYF.

This clonotype was seen a few times. The gene calls are TRBV30 and TRBJ1-1; D is ambiguous. The length of the CDR3 is 13 residues. Germline CDR1 GTSNPN, CDR2 SVGIG (reference sequence). V was shortened by 0 bases and J by 1 base, with 6 bases between the two germline ends. CDR3 loop: CAWSVATNTEAFF. The CDR3 nucleotides read TGTGCCTGGAGTGTAGCCACGAACACTGAAGCTTTCTTT.

V is TRBV5-6 and J is TRBJ2-7; D unclear. Germline-derived CDR1 and CDR2 are SGHDT and YYEEEE. CDR3 length: 14 residues. V was pared by 3 bases and J by 0 bases, with 10 bases between. CDR3 nucleotide sequence: TGTGCCAGCAGCTCAACTAAAAGCTCCTACGAGCAGTACTTC. Its protein product is CASSSTKSSYEQYF.

The rearrangement uses TRBV2 and TRBJ2-1; D might be TRBD2 (5 bases). The length of the CDR3 is 13 residues. Germline assignment: CDR1 SNHLY and CDR2 FYNNEI. Trimming stripped 7 bases from V and 8 bases from J, with 15 bases between. CDR3 in amino acids: CASTAASGYEQFF. DNA of the CDR3: TGTGCCAGCACCGCGGCGAGCGGATATGAGCAGTTCTTC.

A few counts support this clonotype. The gene calls are TRBV6-4 and TRBJ2-2, with TRBD1 matching over 7 bases. Germline-derived CDR1 and CDR2 are MRHNA and SNTAGT. Germline trimming cut 4 bases from V and 4 bases from J; bases unmatched to any gene: 6. The CDR3 contains 15 residues. The CDR3 sequence: CASSVTGAGTGELFF. The CDR3 bases are TGTGCCAGCAGTGTTACAGGGGCGGGCACCGGGGAGCTGTTTTTT.

This clonotype has ten or more counts. This rearrangement joins TRBV15 to TRBJ2-1; D gene unclear. Deletions cut 1 base from V and 4 bases from J, with 8 bases between. Germline loops: CDR1 LNHNV, CDR2 YYDKDF (reference sequence). The CDR3 totals 14 residues. The chain's CDR3 is CATSRGAVYNEQFF. The CDR3 nucleotides read TGTGCCACCAGCAGAGGAGCTGTTTACAATGAGCAGTTCTTC.

This clonotype came up many times. The J gene is TRBJ2-2, the V gene TRBV28; TRBD1 is a possible D gene (6 bases). Germline V gives CDR1 MDHEN, CDR2 SYDVKM. The CDR3 totals 15 residues. Trimming cost V 3 bases and J 1 base, with 9 bases left between them. The CDR3 DNA reads TGTGCCAGCAGTTTCGGGACAAAGAACACCGGGGAGCTGTTTTTT. Protein: CASSFGTKNTGELFF.

This clonotype was counted between two and nine times. This CDR3 is CASSARLAGGSGTQYF. DNA for the CDR3: TGTGCCAGCAGCGCGAGACTAGCGGGGGGGTCAGGTACGCAGTATTTT. J is TRBJ2-3 and V is TRBV7-2; 14 bases agree with TRBD2. Trimming removed 5 bases from V and 8 bases from J; junction bases left unmatched: 9. CDR3 length: 16 amino acids. The germline gives CDR1 SGHTA, CDR2 FQGNSA.

This clonotype was picked up many times. The chain has TRBV2 and TRBJ2-1; D not certain. V was clipped by 8 bases and J by 9 bases, with 14 bases between them. The CDR3 runs 12 residues. Germline V gene lookup returns CDR1 SNHLY and CDR2 FYNNEI. Here the CDR3 reads CASGISRTEQFF. DNA of the CDR3: TGTGCCAGCGGAATCTCCCGGACTGAGCAGTTCTTC.

J is TRBJ2-1 and V is TRBV7-9, with 13 positions matching TRBD2. The CDR3 covers 17 residues. After removal of 3 bases from V and 6 bases from J, the junction contained 8 bases not matched to a gene. Germline CDR1 reads SEHNR; CDR2 reads FQNEAQ (reference sequence). CDR3 coding DNA: TGTGCCAGCAGCTTTCCCGGGACTAGCGGGAATTCCAATGAGCAGTTCTTC. Translating gives CASSFPGTSGNSNEQFF.

This clonotype was observed a few times. The chain combines TRBV5-1 with TRBJ2-1; 11 bases are shared with TRBD1. V lost 3 bases, J lost 6 bases, and 2 bases stayed unmatched. The CDR3 covers 14 residues. CDR1 and CDR2 (germline): SGHRS, YFSETQ. The CDR3 here is CASSWGQGGNEQFF. The CDR3 DNA sequence: TGCGCCAGCAGCTGGGGACAGGGGGGCAATGAGCAGTTCTTC.

This chain connects TRBV6-1 to TRBJ2-7; no firm D call. CDR1 MNHNS and CDR2 SASEGT come from the germline V gene. This CDR3 comprises 13 residues. Trimming took off 6 bases at V and 4 bases at J, with 13 bases between the two ends. The CDR3 DNA is TGTGCCAGCAGGGACGGGCAGTTATACGAGCAGTACTTC. The encoded protein is CASRDGQLYEQYF.

The CDR3 loop is CASSQDPDSYNEQFF. The CDR3, as DNA: TGCGCCAGCAGCCAAGATCCGGACTCCTACAATGAGCAGTTCTTC. The genes are TRBV4-3 and TRBJ2-1; D gene unclear. Germline V lookup: CDR1 LGHNA, CDR2 YSLEER. The V end was cut by 0 bases, the J end by 0 bases, with 6 bases between. The CDR3 is made up of 15 amino acids.

V is TRBV4-3 and J is TRBJ2-7; D is ambiguous. Germline V gene data show CDR1 as LGHNA and CDR2 as YSLEER. V shed 0 bases and J shed 5 bases, with 17 bases lying between them. The CDR3 loop spans 16 amino acids. CDR3 protein: CASSQDRRAIHHEQYF. The CDR3 DNA sequence: TGCGCCAGCAGCCAAGATCGTCGGGCGATTCACCACGAGCAGTACTTC.

This clonotype was picked up a small number of times. The chain has TRBV7-8 and TRBJ2-7, with 9 bases identical to TRBD1. The CDR3 spans 14 residues. Trimming removed 6 bases from V and 5 bases from J; junction bases left unmatched: 8. Germline V lookup: CDR1 SGHVS, CDR2 FQNEAQ. CDR3 sequence reads: CASRTGTGKNEQYF. CDR3 coding DNA: TGTGCCAGCAGAACCGGGACAGGGAAGAACGAGCAGTACTTC. Full variable domain (remainder filled in from reference TRBV7-8 and TRBJ2-7): GAGVSQSPRYKVAKRGQDVALRCDPISGHVSLFWYQQALGQGPEFLTYFQNEAQLDKSGLPSDRFFAERPEGSVSTLKIQRTQQEDSAVYLCASRTGTGKNEQYFGPGTRLTVT.

This clonotype was recorded many times. The chain has TRBV5-1 and TRBJ2-7; possible D gene TRBD2, 7 bases. From germline, CDR1 is SGHRS and CDR2 YFSETQ. The CDR3 runs to 15 residues. Trimming removed 4 bases from V and 3 bases from J, with 17 bases in between. The CDR3 sequence is CASSPTEGGGYEQYF. CDR3 DNA: TGCGCCAGCAGCCCGACGGAGGGGGGGGGCTACGAGCAGTACTTC.

J is TRBJ2-3 and V is TRBV3-1, with 12 bases fitting TRBD2. V was clipped by 5 bases and J by 2 bases; unmatched bases: 8. CDR1 is LGHDT and CDR2 is YNNKEL in the germline V gene (reference sequence). The CDR3 totals 17 residues. CDR3 nucleotide sequence: TGTGCCAGCAGCTTTCGCCGGACTAGCGGGATCACAGATACGCAGTATTTT. This translates into CASSFRRTSGITDTQYF.

This clonotype was seen a few times. The genes are TRBV5-1 and TRBJ2-3; D could derive from TRBD1 or TRBD2 (5 bases each). This CDR3 contains 15 residues. The V end was cut by 7 bases, the J end by 4 bases, with 19 bases between. In germline, CDR1 is SGHRS, CDR2 YFSETQ. DNA of the CDR3: TGCGCCAGCGCAGGGACGGTTTCGGCCGCAGATACGCAGTATTTT. Residues: CASAGTVSAADTQYF.

This clonotype has just a few counts. The chain combines TRBV6-5 with TRBJ2-3; TRBD1 agrees at 8 bases. There are 13 residues in the CDR3. V shed 5 bases and J 5 bases; nucleotides not matched to a gene: 3. CDR1 MNHEY and CDR2 SVGAGI come from the germline V gene. CDR3 region: CASSLQGEDTQYF. CDR3 in DNA: TGTGCCAGCAGTCTACAGGGGGAAGATACGCAGTATTTT.

The J gene is TRBJ2-1, the V gene TRBV7-3; 8 nucleotides align to TRBD2. Germline CDR1 SGHTA, CDR2 FQGTGA. Germline trimming cut 5 bases from V and 9 bases from J; bases unmatched to any gene: 9. This CDR3 region has 14 residues. The CDR3 DNA reads TGTGCCAGCAGCCCTTTAGCGGGGAATAGTGAGCAGTTCTTC. Its protein is CASSPLAGNSEQFF.

Only a few counts were recorded for this clonotype. The chain couples TRBV9 to TRBJ2-1, with 9 bases lining up with TRBD2. CDR3 length: 14 amino acids. Germline V gene sequence: CDR1 SGDLS, CDR2 YYNGEE. The V segment lost 0 bases and the J segment 8 bases; nucleotides outside the gene matches: 3. The chain's CDR3 is CASSVGAGGYEQFF. DNA of the CDR3: TGTGCCAGCAGCGTAGGGGCGGGAGGGTATGAGCAGTTCTTC.

This clonotype was observed a few times. The chain combines TRBV4-2 with TRBJ2-7; 11 bases map to TRBD2. In germline, CDR1 is LGHNA, CDR2 YNFKEQ. Germline trimming cut 6 bases from V and 0 bases from J; bases unmatched to any gene: 10. CDR3 length equals 17 residues. The CDR3 bases are TGTGCCAGCAGTCAACTGGCGGGACTAGCGGCCTCCTACGAGCAGTACTTC. This codes for CASSQLAGLAASYEQYF.

The chain recombines TRBV12-3 or TRBV12-4 with TRBJ2-7; TRBD2 matches at 8 bases. This CDR3 is 14 amino acids long. With V trimmed by 5 bases and J by 2 bases, 5 bases remained unmatched. The CDR3 here is CASSIRGGPYEQYF. The CDR3 DNA sequence: TGTGCCAGCAGTATACGGGGGGGCCCCTACGAGCAGTACTTC.

At least ten counts were recorded for this clonotype. The V gene is TRBV5-6, the J gene TRBJ2-3; D uncertain. Germline V gene data show CDR1 as SGHDT and CDR2 as YYEEEE. The V end lost 3 bases, the J end lost 5 bases, and 10 bases lay between the germline ends. The CDR3 is made up of 13 amino acids. In DNA, the CDR3 is TGTGCCAGCAGCTCCAGACCTTTAGATACGCAGTATTTT. It is translated as CASSSRPLDTQYF.

The sample holds many counts of this clonotype. The rearrangement links TRBV11-2 to TRBJ1-5, with D unresolved. Germline V gene data show CDR1 as SGHAT and CDR2 as FQNNGV. Between the trimmed V and J ends, which lost 4 bases and 9 bases, there was a span of 13 bases. The CDR3 contains 13 residues. CDR3 residues: CASSSQLGRPQHF. The CDR3 region has the DNA TGTGCCAGCAGCTCGCAGTTAGGTCGGCCCCAGCATTTT.